These T cell receptor beta chains were read from a single sample in a study of shared clonotypes between healthy human individuals. The protocol was immunoSEQ multiplex PCR, while the TCRdb copy is restricted to in-frame clones and leaves out a portion. Counted here are roughly 770,000 clones, 96% occurring once; the ten biggest clones make up roughly 0.23%. The sample was naive CD8+ T cells sorted from blood. The receptors come from a man aged 30 to 45 in good health. CDR3s include the opening cysteine and the closing phenylalanine or tryptophan. Fields, in order: D gene, V gene, J gene, clone size, CDR3 length, CDR3 DNA, CDR3 protein. The D gene is left open where the match is weak. Rows give clone size only sometimes, using once, few, many, or a class for an expanded clone.

>.|TRBV7-9|TRBJ2-6|.|17
TGTGCCAGCAGGAGGGGCCTGATCTCTGCTGGGGCCAACGTCCTGACTTTC
CASRRGLISAGANVLTF
>.|TRBV29-1|TRBJ2-1|.|13
TGCAGCGGTATTAGGATCCGGCACAATGAGCAGTTCTTC
CSGIRIRHNEQFF
>.|TRBV6-5|TRBJ2-7|.|13
TGTGCCAGCAGACCCGGACTAATCTACGAGCAGTACTTC
CASRPGLIYEQYF
>.|TRBV12-5|TRBJ2-4|.|11
TGTGCTAGTGGTTTGGTATCCCTCCTGTACTTC
CASGLVSLLYF
>.|TRBV6-1|TRBJ2-7|.|13
TGTGCCAGCAACCCGCGGGACAGTTACGAGCAGTACTTC
CASNPRDSYEQYF
>.|TRBV13|TRBJ2-7|.|15
TGTGCCAGCAGCTTAGGAGCCGGAGGTCTCTCCGGGCAGTACTTC
CASSLGAGGLSGQYF
>.|TRBV28|TRBJ2-2|once|13
TGTGCCAGCAGTTTCGCAGGGGCCGGGGAGCTGTTTTTT
CASSFAGAGELFF
>TRBD2|TRBV7-9|TRBJ2-7|once|15
TGTGCCAGCAGCCTTCTAGCGGGAGGGTCGTACGAGCAGTACTTC
CASSLLAGGSYEQYF
>.|TRBV6-1|TRBJ1-5|.|18
TGTGCCAGCAGTGAAGCCGTAAAAACCGGGGATAGCAATCAGCCCCAGCATTTT
CASSEAVKTGDSNQPQHF
>.|TRBV7-8|TRBJ2-3|.|15
TGTGCCAGCCAGGACGACCTGGGGAACGCAGATACGCAGTATTTT
CASQDDLGNADTQYF
>.|TRBV15|TRBJ1-5|.|15
TGTGCCACCAGCAGAGATCGGGGGACTATTCAGCCCCAGCATTTT
CATSRDRGTIQPQHF
>.|TRBV7-2|TRBJ2-7|once|15
TGTGCCAGCAGCTTGGGATTCATACCCTCCTACGAGCAGTACTTC
CASSLGFIPSYEQYF
>.|TRBV28|TRBJ2-7|.|14
TGTGCCAGCAGCGTCCGGCGGGAATCGGGCGAGCAGTACTTC
CASSVRRESGEQYF
>.|TRBV7-2|TRBJ2-7|.|15
TGTGCCAGCAGCTTAAGCCCCAAGATGATACACGAGCAGTACTTC
CASSLSPKMIHEQYF
>.|TRBV5-1|TRBJ1-4|.|14
TGCGCCAGCAGCTTGTTGGACCCTAATGAAAAACTGTTTTTT
CASSLLDPNEKLFF
>TRBD2|TRBV7-9|TRBJ2-1|.|12
TGTGCCAGCAGCCCCAATGGACTAGCGGGGTTCTTC
CASSPNGLAGFF
>.|TRBV4-3|TRBJ2-2|.|15
TGCGCCAGCAGCCAAGAAGGGTCAGGGACCGGGGAGCTGTTTTTT
CASSQEGSGTGELFF
>.|TRBV7-9|TRBJ1-2|.|16
TGTGCCAGCAGCTCGATCCTTTATACTCCTAACTATGGCTACACCTTC
CASSSILYTPNYGYTF
>TRBD1|TRBV7-9|TRBJ1-5|.|13
TGTGCCAGCAGTTACAGGGGGAATCAGCCCCAGCATTTT
CASSYRGNQPQHF
>.|TRBV27|TRBJ2-4|.|12
TGTGCCAGCAGCTCCCCCACGGACATTCAGTACTTC
CASSSPTDIQYF
>TRBD2|TRBV7-8|TRBJ2-7|.|18
TGTGCCAGCAGCCAACGGGGACTAGCGGGAAACTCCGCCTACGAGCAGTACTTC
CASSQRGLAGNSAYEQYF
>TRBD2|TRBV27|TRBJ2-7|.|12
TGTGCCAGCAGGGGACTAAGCTACGAGCAGTACTTC
CASRGLSYEQYF
>.|TRBV5-5|TRBJ2-3|.|15
TGTGCCAGCAGCTTGGTTGCATCCCTGGGGGATACGCAGTATTTT
CASSLVASLGDTQYF
>TRBD1|TRBV7-6|TRBJ2-7|.|16
TGTGCCAGCAGCTTAATGGGAGGACAGGGGAATCACGAGCAGTACTTC
CASSLMGGQGNHEQYF
>.|TRBV7-9|TRBJ2-4|.|17
TGTGCCAGCAGCCCAAAATTACCCCCGGAGGGCGGAAACATTCAGTACTTC
CASSPKLPPEGGNIQYF
>.|TRBV28|TRBJ2-7|.|12
TGTGCCAGCAGTTTAGGAAACTACGAGCAGTACTTC
CASSLGNYEQYF
>.|TRBV6-6|TRBJ2-3|.|14
TGTGCCAGCAGTTCTATTAGCGGCACAGATACGCAGTATTTT
CASSSISGTDTQYF
>.|TRBV7-9|TRBJ1-2|.|14
TGTGCCAGCACCCCTTTGGCGGGATCTAATGGCTACACCTTC
CASTPLAGSNGYTF
>.|TRBV6-5|TRBJ2-7|.|14
TGTGCCAGCAGTTACGAGACTAGCTCCTACGAGCAGTACTTC
CASSYETSSYEQYF
>.|TRBV28|TRBJ2-7|.|12
TGTGCCAGCAGATCCAGGACCTACGAGCAGTACTTC
CASRSRTYEQYF
>TRBD1|TRBV11-2|TRBJ2-7|.|14
TGTGCCAGCAGCTTCGGGACAGAAAGCTACGAGCAGTACTTC
CASSFGTESYEQYF
>.|TRBV16|TRBJ2-3|.|17
TGTGCCAGCAGCCAATTGATAACAGGGAGATTCACAGATACGCAGTATTTT
CASSQLITGRFTDTQYF
>.|TRBV7-9|TRBJ2-1|.|14
TGTGCCAGCAGCTTAGGTGGTACCTACAATGAGCAGTTCTTC
CASSLGGTYNEQFF
>.|TRBV7-9|TRBJ2-1|.|16
TGTGCCAGCAGCTTAGGTTCCGGGGGCGTTACAATGGAGCAGTTCTTC
CASSLGSGGVTMEQFF
>.|TRBV5-5|TRBJ2-2|once|17
TGTGCCAGCAGCTTTCGACTAGTCGGCCCTGACACCGGGGAGCTGTTTTTT
CASSFRLVGPDTGELFF
>TRBD1|TRBV5-1|TRBJ1-2|.|15
TGCGCCAGCAGCTTGGGGGACAGGGGACGGTATGGCTACACCTTC
CASSLGDRGRYGYTF
>.|TRBV27|TRBJ2-1|.|14
TGTGCCAGCAGTTTCGAACAAAACTACAATGAGCAGTTCTTC
CASSFEQNYNEQFF
>.|TRBV19|TRBJ2-7|.|14
TGTGCCAGTAGTATCAGGCCGTCCTCCTACGAGCAGTACTTC
CASSIRPSSYEQYF
>.|TRBV9|TRBJ2-2|.|14
TGTGCCAGCAGCGTAGAAATTAACACCGGGGAGCTGTTTTTT
CASSVEINTGELFF
>.|TRBV6-6|TRBJ2-2|.|15
TGTGCCAGCAGGGCGGGACACCTGAACACCGGGGAGCTGTTTTTT
CASRAGHLNTGELFF
>.|TRBV30|TRBJ1-2|.|13
TGTGCCTGCAGCCCACAGGGCGCGGCAGGCTACACCTTC
CACSPQGAAGYTF
>TRBD1|TRBV7-9|TRBJ2-7|.|14
TGTGCCAGCAGTCCGGACAGGGGGGTCTACGAGCAGTACTTC
CASSPDRGVYEQYF
>.|TRBV15|TRBJ1-1|.|13
TGTGCCACCAGTTATTCCGCGGGGACTGAAGCTTTCTTT
CATSYSAGTEAFF